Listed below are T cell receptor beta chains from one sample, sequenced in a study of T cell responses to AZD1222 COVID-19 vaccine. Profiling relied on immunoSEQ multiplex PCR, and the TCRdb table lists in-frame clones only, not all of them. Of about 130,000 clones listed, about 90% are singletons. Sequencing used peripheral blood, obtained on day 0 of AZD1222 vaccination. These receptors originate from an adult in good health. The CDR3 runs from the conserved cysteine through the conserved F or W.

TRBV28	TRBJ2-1	CASSLLAARSYNEQFF
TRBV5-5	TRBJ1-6	CASSMGQPGSPLHF
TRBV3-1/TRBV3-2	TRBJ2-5	CASSSRKRETQYF
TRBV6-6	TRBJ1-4	CASTLDRINEKLFF
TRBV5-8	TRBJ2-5	CASSLGRAPFQETQYF
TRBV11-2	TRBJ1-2	CASSLDGGKGGYTF
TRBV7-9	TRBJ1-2	CASSPAGRSNYGYTF
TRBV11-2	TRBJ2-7	CASTPIAGKDEQYF
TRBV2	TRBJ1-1	CASSIAGNTEAFF
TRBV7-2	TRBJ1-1	CASSLGGQGLTEAFF
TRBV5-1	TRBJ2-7	CASSLFVAGPSYEQYF
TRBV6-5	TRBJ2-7	CASSYSAGEQYF
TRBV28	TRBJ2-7	CASSRPTVGGGEVEQYF
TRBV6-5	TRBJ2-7	CASSFRLSGGEEQYF
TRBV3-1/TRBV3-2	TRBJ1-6	CASGGQGARSPLHF
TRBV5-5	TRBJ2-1	CASSLWLAGSDEQFF
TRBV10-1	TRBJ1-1	CARFHRARGMNTEAFF
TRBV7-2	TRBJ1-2	CASSYRGAEFNYGYTF
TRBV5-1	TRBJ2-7	CASSSTGVGEQYF
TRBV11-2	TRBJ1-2	CASSRDRESYGYTF
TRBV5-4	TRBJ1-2	CASSLAGVFNYGYTF
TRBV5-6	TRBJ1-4	CASSLGGAGTNEKLFF
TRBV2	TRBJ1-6	CASSGPGHANSPLHF
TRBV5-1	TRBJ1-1	CASSLDGTLFAAFF
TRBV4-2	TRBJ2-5	CASSPGTSGKETQYF
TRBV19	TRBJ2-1	CASRTAGSSYNEQFF
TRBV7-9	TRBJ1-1	CASSSGGINKAFF
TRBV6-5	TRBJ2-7	CASSPLRTHEQYF